This TCR beta chain was sequenced during a study of a mutant IDH1 vaccine in newly diagnosed glioma (TCRdb year 2021). About the investigation overall: Vaccination started 4-6 weeks after radiotherapy alone, or was given together with temozolomide cycles in the groups whose treatment included chemotherapy. Of the 32 patients who were treated, about 62% were male and around 40% were female, and the mean age was about 40 years. Prior to enrollment, patients had been given standard therapy consisting of radiotherapy alone, temozolomide alone, or radiochemotherapy with temozolomide, with the combination given to most patients. The week-35 safety follow-up was designated visit V12, and the week-47 end of study was designated visit V13. Peripheral blood was collected at six visits: V03 (baseline), V05, V07, V10, V12 and V13. Longitudinal TCRB deep sequencing was performed for about two dozen treated patients wherever samples were available for exploratory analyses.

Reading the label with the study, this specimen's time point is: week 35, safety follow-up. Each vaccine dose was 300 ug of a 20-mer mutant IDH1 peptide in Montanide, given subcutaneously with topical imiquimod. Across visits V03 through V10, patients got a total of eight vaccinations, given in weeks 1, 3, 5, 7, 11, 15, 19 and 23. Donors had newly diagnosed WHO grade 3 or 4 IDH1-mutant astrocytomas with loss of nuclear ATRX. The samples were drawn from NOA16, a multicentre, single-arm, open-label phase I trial in Germany that tested a mutant IDH1 peptide vaccine in humans for the first time. Genomic DNA for TCRB sequencing was extracted from EDTA blood using the DNeasy Blood and Tissue Kit. The CDR3 contains 13 residues, cysteine and phenylalanine counted. Only CDR3 DNA is held: 39 bases, read in frame from base 1. V drops 2 bases and J drops 0 bases, leaving 5 bases in between. The germline V gene encodes CDR1 SGDLS and CDR2 YYNGEE.

The investigation overall reported the following: No apparent relationship was observed between pseudoprogression and alterations in the top peripheral T cell clonotypes detected by TCRB sequencing. Immune responses induced by the vaccine were seen in 90% to 95% of patients across multiple MHC alleles. Selection of PBMC samples for TCRB deep sequencing was based on availability. The authors stated that sample limitations prevented analyses of patient blood samples from being reproduced.

With respect to this clone: Its binding antigen is unknown. No much larger clone is present one base from it, and per-base qualities are unavailable.

To prepare the library, the immunoSEQ multiplex PCR assay was applied. Rearranged TCR beta chain sequences were amplified using the hsTCRB Kit according to the manufacturer's protocol. Sequencing of TCRB libraries was carried out on an Illumina MiSeq. On the study's bioinformatics: Demultiplexing, trimming and gene mapping were performed with the kit vendor's proprietary platform. TCRdb provides this immuneACCESS table in a form limited to in-frame rearrangements. Some clones are lacking; in checked studies, under half of them reflect an unresolved V gene, and why the rest are absent is not known. That table is the source of V, J and clone size, and D and trimming were worked out from the DNA. The sample table contains more than 60,000 clones; only one count was recorded for roughly 74% of them. Around 4.5% of the sample belongs to the ten largest clones.

The rearranged segments are TRBV9 and TRBJ1-2; no D gene call is confident. This TCR was sampled from a man aged 45-60 years with glioma. The sample consisted of PBMCs, taken from a glioma patient whose treatment included an IDH1 peptide vaccine. The DNA sequence is as follows: TGTGCCAGCAGCGTGGCGGCTAACTATGGCTACACCTTC. Its protein product is CASSVAANYGYTF.